A selection of T cell receptor beta chains follows, all from one sample in a study of control samples from healthy donors and cancer patients. Data came from immunoSEQ multiplex PCR; TCRdb stores just in-frame clones and leaves some out. The sample holds roughly 400,000 clones; approximately 92% are singletons and the top ten take 5% to 8%. Sequenced material: PBMCs. The receptors shown here come from a man aged 35 to 55 with head and neck cancer. CDR3s include the opening cysteine and the closing phenylalanine or tryptophan. D genes are given only for firm matches. Where a row states a size, it is once, few, many or the class of an expanded clone; other rows omit it.

TRBJ2-7 once TRBV27 - CASSDRIRDGEQYF TGTGCCAGCAGCGACAGGATTCGTGACGGCGAGCAGTACTTC
TRBJ2-5 few TRBV4-1 - CASSQRGAETQYF TGCGCCAGCAGCCAAAGGGGTGCAGAGACCCAGTACTTC
TRBJ2-4 - TRBV6-2/TRBV6-3 TRBD1 CASSYLGQRAKNIQYF TGTGCCAGCAGTTACCTGGGACAGAGAGCCAAAAACATTCAGTACTTC
TRBJ2-1 - TRBV7-3 - CASSFRPNNEQFF TGTGCCAGCAGCTTTAGGCCAAACAATGAGCAGTTCTTC
TRBJ2-7 - TRBV12-3/TRBV12-4 - CASSPNYEQYF TGTGCCAGCAGCCCTAACTACGAGCAGTACTTC
TRBJ2-7 - TRBV6-4 - CASRTPRKLYSYEQYF TGTGCCAGCAGAACGCCTCGTAAGTTGTATTCCTACGAGCAGTACTTC
TRBJ2-5 - TRBV15 - CATSRVGGPGVETQYF TGTGCCACCAGCAGAGTGGGGGGGCCCGGGGTGGAGACCCAGTACTTC
TRBJ1-3 - TRBV9 - CASSVLQGPGNTIYF TGTGCCAGCAGCGTTTTACAGGGACCTGGAAACACCATATATTTT
TRBJ2-3 - TRBV28 - CASSALGVADTQYF TGTGCCAGCAGCGCCCTCGGGGTCGCAGATACGCAGTATTTT
TRBJ2-1 - TRBV21-1 - CASSKAPPSGGFGEQFF TGTGCCAGCAGCAAAGCCCCGCCATCCGGGGGATTTGGTGAGCAGTTCTTC
TRBJ2-1 - TRBV3-1/TRBV3-2 TRBD2 CASSLQSSGSYNEQFF TGTGCCAGCAGCCTCCAAAGCAGCGGGAGCTACAATGAGCAGTTCTTC
TRBJ2-7 few TRBV5-1 TRBD2 CASSLRLAGYEQYF TGCGCCAGCAGCTTGAGGCTAGCGGGTTACGAGCAGTACTTC
TRBJ1-6 once TRBV3-1/TRBV3-2 TRBD1 CASSQEPGGYNSPLHF TGTGCCAGCAGCCAAGAGCCAGGGGGGTATAATTCACCCCTCCACTTT
TRBJ1-6 - TRBV11-2 TRBD1 CASSLEQGNSPLHF TGTGCCAGCAGCTTAGAACAGGGGAATTCACCCCTCCACTTT
TRBJ2-6 - TRBV10-3 - CAIRAEYFSSGANVLTF TGTGCCATCAGAGCTGAATATTTTAGCTCTGGGGCCAACGTCCTGACTTTC
TRBJ1-2 - TRBV5-1 - CASSLAVVTETSRFYGYTF TGCGCCAGCAGCTTGGCCGTGGTAACAGAAACCTCTCGTTTCTATGGCTACACCTTC
TRBJ1-1 - TRBV7-9 - CASSLGLGQNTEAFF TGTGCCAGCAGCTTGGGCTTGGGACAGAACACTGAAGCTTTCTTT
TRBJ1-6 - TRBV5-4 TRBD1 CASSWGQYNSPLHF TGTGCCAGCAGCTGGGGACAGTATAATTCACCCCTCCACTTT
TRBJ1-5 - TRBV7-8 - CASSSRDGSNQPQHF TGTGCCAGCAGTTCAAGGGACGGGAGCAATCAGCCCCAGCATTTT
TRBJ1-2 - TRBV5-1 - CASSLESAGPSGYTF TGCGCCAGCAGCTTGGAGTCAGCGGGGCCGAGTGGCTACACCTTC
TRBJ1-6 - TRBV5-1 - CASSHDDPTSPLHF TGCGCCAGCAGCCACGATGATCCCACTTCACCCCTCCACTTT
TRBJ1-5 - TRBV6-5 - CASSPRPSGAQPQHF TGTGCCAGCAGTCCCAGGCCATCCGGCGCTCAGCCCCAGCATTTT
TRBJ2-7 once TRBV30 - CAWSPNPYEQYF TGTGCCTGGAGTCCTAATCCCTACGAGCAGTACTTC
TRBJ1-1 - TRBV7-3 - CASSFSAAQGTEAFF TGTGCCAGCAGCTTTAGCGCGGCCCAGGGGACTGAAGCTTTCTTT
TRBJ2-2 once TRBV7-9 TRBD2 CASSLDSGGDTGELFF TGTGCCAGCAGCTTAGATTCGGGGGGTGACACCGGGGAGCTGTTTTTT
TRBJ2-7 - TRBV3-1/TRBV3-2 TRBD1 CASSPTGQGVSYEQYF TGTGCCAGCAGCCCCACGGGACAGGGGGTATCCTACGAGCAGTACTTC
TRBJ1-1 - TRBV6-4 - CASSVPSGLNTEAFF TGTGCCAGCAGTGTCCCCTCGGGCCTGAACACTGAAGCTTTCTTT
TRBJ2-3 - TRBV14 - CASSQSMADTQYF TGTGCCAGCAGCCAATCGATGGCAGATACGCAGTATTTT
TRBJ1-2 - TRBV6-1 - CASSDLRQEINYGYTF TGTGCCAGCAGTGATCTTCGGCAGGAGATAAACTATGGCTACACCTTC
TRBJ2-5 - TRBV5-6 - CASSGTVLQETQYF TGTGCCAGCAGCGGGACGGTGCTTCAAGAGACCCAGTACTTC
TRBJ2-7 - TRBV6-2/TRBV6-3 - CASSYTGDEQYF TGTGCCAGCAGTTACACCGGCGACGAGCAGTACTTC
TRBJ1-4 - TRBV5-6 - CASSSQGSTNEKLFF TGTGCCAGCAGCTCACAGGGTTCAACTAATGAAAAATTGTTTTTT
TRBJ1-5 - TRBV6-5 - CASSYSPSQPRHF TGTGCCAGCAGTTACTCTCCCAGCCAGCCCCGGCATTTT
TRBJ1-5 - TRBV7-2 - CASSLRSGYSNQPQHF TGTGCCAGCAGCTTAAGGTCGGGGTATAGCAATCAGCCCCAGCATTTT
TRBJ1-2 - TRBV28 - CASRIDTGHGYTF TGTGCCAGCAGGATAGACACGGGCCATGGCTACACCTTC
TRBJ2-1 once TRBV7-9 TRBD2 CASSLAFGGRLRNEQFF TGTGCCAGCAGCTTAGCGTTCGGCGGGAGACTAAGGAATGAGCAGTTCTTC
TRBJ2-1 - TRBV6-6 TRBD2 CASMSGGALEQFF TGTGCCAGCATGAGCGGGGGGGCCCTTGAGCAGTTCTTC
TRBJ1-5 - TRBV7-2 - CASSTHFGQPQHF TGTGCCAGCAGCACCCATTTCGGTCAGCCCCAGCATTTT
TRBJ2-7 - TRBV27 - CASRSGTEFYEQYF TGTGCCAGCAGGTCCGGGACCGAATTTTACGAGCAGTACTTC
TRBJ2-7 - TRBV6-6 TRBD2 CASSFRTLAVGYEQYF TGTGCCAGCAGTTTCCGCACCCTAGCGGTAGGGTACGAGCAGTACTTC
TRBJ1-6 - TRBV5-1 - CASSSGETYNSPLHF TGCGCCAGTTCTAGTGGGGAAACCTATAATTCACCCCTCCACTTT
TRBJ2-1 - TRBV5-1 - CASSSEGNSYNEQFF TGCGCCAGCAGCTCGGAGGGGAACTCCTACAATGAGCAGTTCTTC
TRBJ2-7 - TRBV28 - CASSPRGHGSYEQYF TGTGCCAGCAGTCCCCGGGGACACGGGTCCTACGAGCAGTACTTC
TRBJ2-1 - TRBV7-2 TRBD1 CASSYSPGTGFGEQFF TGTGCCAGCAGCTACAGTCCCGGGACAGGGTTCGGTGAGCAGTTCTTC
TRBJ2-7 - TRBV20-1 TRBD1 CSASLDRGLEQYF TGCAGTGCTAGTCTCGACAGGGGGCTAGAGCAGTACTTC
TRBJ1-1 - TRBV18 - CASSPVRSAMNTEAFF TGTGCCAGCTCCCCCGTAAGGTCAGCCATGAACACTGAAGCTTTCTTT
TRBJ2-1 - TRBV30 - CAWSVHPSTHNEQFF TGTGCCTGGAGTGTACATCCCTCGACCCACAATGAGCAGTTCTTC
TRBJ1-1 - TRBV7-2 - CASSLGQRRIAFF TGTGCCAGCAGCTTAGGCCAACGACGGATCGCTTTCTTT
TRBJ2-4 - TRBV13 - CASSSNGTPAKNIQYF TGTGCCAGCAGCTCCAACGGGACCCCAGCCAAAAACATTCAGTACTTC
TRBJ1-3 - TRBV7-3 - CASSRGPLDSGNTIYF TGTGCCAGCAGCCGGGGGCCGCTAGACTCTGGAAACACCATATATTTT